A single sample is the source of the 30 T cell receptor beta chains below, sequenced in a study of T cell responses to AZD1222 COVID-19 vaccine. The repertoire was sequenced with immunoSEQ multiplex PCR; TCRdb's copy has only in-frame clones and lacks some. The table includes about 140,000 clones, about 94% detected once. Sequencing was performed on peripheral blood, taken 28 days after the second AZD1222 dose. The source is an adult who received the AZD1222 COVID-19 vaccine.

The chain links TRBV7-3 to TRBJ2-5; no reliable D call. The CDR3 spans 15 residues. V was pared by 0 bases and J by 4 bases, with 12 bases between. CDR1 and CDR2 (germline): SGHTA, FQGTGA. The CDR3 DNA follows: TGTGCCAGCAGCTTAACCCCTAGTAGGACAGAGACCCAGTACTTC. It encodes CASSLTPSRTETQYF.

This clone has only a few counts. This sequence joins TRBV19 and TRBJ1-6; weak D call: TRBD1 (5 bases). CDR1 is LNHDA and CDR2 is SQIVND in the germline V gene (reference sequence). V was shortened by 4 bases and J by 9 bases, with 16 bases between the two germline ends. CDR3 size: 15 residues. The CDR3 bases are TGTGCCAGTAGTAGAAACCAGGGCGACGGTTCACCCCTCCACTTT. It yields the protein CASSRNQGDGSPLHF.

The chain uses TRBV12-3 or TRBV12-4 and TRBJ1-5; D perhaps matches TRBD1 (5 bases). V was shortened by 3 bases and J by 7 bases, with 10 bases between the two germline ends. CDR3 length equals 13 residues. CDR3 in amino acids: CASSFQGQQPQHF. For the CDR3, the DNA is TGTGCCAGCAGTTTCCAGGGCCAGCAGCCCCAGCATTTT.

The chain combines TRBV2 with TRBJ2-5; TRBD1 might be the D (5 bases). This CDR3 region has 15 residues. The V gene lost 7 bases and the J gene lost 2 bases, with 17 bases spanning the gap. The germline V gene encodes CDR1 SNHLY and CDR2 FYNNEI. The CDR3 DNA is TGTGCCAGCATCCCCGACAGAATGGGGCAAGAGACCCAGTACTTC. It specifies CASIPDRMGQETQYF. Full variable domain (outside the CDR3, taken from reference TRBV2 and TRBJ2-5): EPEVTQTPSHQVTQMGQEVILRCVPISNHLYFYWYRQILGQKVEFLVSFYNNEISEKSEIFDDQFSVERPDGSNFTLKIRSTKLEDSAMYFCASIPDRMGQETQYFGPGTRLLVL.

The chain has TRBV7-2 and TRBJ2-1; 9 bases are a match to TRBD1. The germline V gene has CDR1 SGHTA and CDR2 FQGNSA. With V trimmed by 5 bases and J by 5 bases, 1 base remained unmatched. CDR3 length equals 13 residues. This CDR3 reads CASSRDRDNEQFF. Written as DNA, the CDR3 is TGTGCCAGCAGCCGGGACAGGGACAATGAGCAGTTCTTC.

The CDR3 nucleotides read TGTGCCAGCAGCGGACAGGCCTCTAAATATGAAGCTTTCTTT. Protein product: CASSGQASKYEAFF. The V and J genes are TRBV14 and TRBJ1-1, with TRBD1 identical over 7 bases. The V and J ends lost 5 bases and 7 bases, in that order; junction bases with no gene match: 10. The CDR3 is 14 residues long. CDR1 is SGHDN, CDR2 FVKESK, per germline.

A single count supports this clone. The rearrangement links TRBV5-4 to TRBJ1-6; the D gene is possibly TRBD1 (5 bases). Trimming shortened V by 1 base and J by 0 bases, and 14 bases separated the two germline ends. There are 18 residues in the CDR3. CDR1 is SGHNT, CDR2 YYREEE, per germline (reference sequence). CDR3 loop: CASSLSGGRSSYNSPLHF. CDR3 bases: TGTGCCAGCAGCTTGTCGGGGGGACGAAGCTCCTATAATTCACCCCTCCACTTT.

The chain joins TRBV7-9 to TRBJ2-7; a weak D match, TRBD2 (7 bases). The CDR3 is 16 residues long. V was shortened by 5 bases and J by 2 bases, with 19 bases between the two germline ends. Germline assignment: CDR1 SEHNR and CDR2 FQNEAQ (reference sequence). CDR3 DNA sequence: TGTGCCAGCAGCCGAACCTTGGGGGGGCAAACCTACGAGCAGTACTTC. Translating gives CASSRTLGGQTYEQYF.

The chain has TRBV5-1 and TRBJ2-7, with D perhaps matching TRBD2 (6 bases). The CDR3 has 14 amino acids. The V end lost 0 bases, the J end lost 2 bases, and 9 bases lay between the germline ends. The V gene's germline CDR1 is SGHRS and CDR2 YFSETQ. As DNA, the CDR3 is TGCGCCAGCAGCTTGGCGGGAGACGCCTACGAGCAGTACTTC. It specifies CASSLAGDAYEQYF. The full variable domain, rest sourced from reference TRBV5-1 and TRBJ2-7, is KAGVTQTPRYLIKTRGQQVTLSCSPISGHRSVSWYQQTPGQGLQFLFEYFSETQRNKGNFPGRFSGRQFSNSRSEMNVSTLELGDSALYLCASSLAGDAYEQYFGPGTRLTVT.

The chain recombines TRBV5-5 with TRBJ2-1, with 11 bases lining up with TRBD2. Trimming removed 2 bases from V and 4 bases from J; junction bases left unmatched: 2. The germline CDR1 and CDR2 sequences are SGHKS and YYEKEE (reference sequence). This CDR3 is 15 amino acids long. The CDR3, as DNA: TGTGCCAGCAGCTTAGGGACTAGCGGATACAATGAGCAGTTCTTC. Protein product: CASSLGTSGYNEQFF. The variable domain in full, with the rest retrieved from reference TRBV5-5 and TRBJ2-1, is DAGVTQSPTHLIKTRGQQVTLRCSPISGHKSVSWYQQVLGQGPQFIFQYYEKEERGRGNFPDRFSARQFPNYSSELNVNALLLGDSALYLCASSLGTSGYNEQFFGPGTRLTVL.

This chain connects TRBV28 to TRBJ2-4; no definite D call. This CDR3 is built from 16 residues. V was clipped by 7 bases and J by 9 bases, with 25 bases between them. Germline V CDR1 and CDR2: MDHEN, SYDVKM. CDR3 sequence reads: CASTKTTGPASIIQYF. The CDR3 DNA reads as TGTGCCAGCACAAAAACTACCGGGCCAGCCTCGATCATTCAGTACTTC. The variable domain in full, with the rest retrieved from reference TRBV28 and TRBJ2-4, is DVKVTQSSRYLVKRTGEKVFLECVQDMDHENMFWYRQDPGLGLRLIYFSYDVKMKEKGDIPEGYSVSREKKERFSLILESASTNQTSMYLCASTKTTGPASIIQYFGAGTRLSVL.

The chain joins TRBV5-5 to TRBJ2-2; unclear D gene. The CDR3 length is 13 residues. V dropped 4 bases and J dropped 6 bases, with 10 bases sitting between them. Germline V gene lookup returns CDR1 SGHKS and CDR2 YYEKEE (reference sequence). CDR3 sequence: CASSIGPAGELFF. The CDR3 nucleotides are TGTGCCAGCAGCATAGGGCCCGCCGGGGAGCTGTTTTTT.

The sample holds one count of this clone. CDR3 region: CASSAQGRKNYGYTF. In nucleotides, the CDR3 is TGTGCCAGCAGCGCACAGGGACGAAAGAACTATGGCTACACCTTC. The chain carries TRBV3-1 (or the pseudogene TRBV3-2) and TRBJ1-2; possible D gene TRBD1, 6 bases. This CDR3 has 15 residues. Germline V gene lookup returns CDR1 LGHDT and CDR2 YNNKEL (reference sequence). V dropped 5 bases and J dropped 2 bases, with 15 bases sitting between them.

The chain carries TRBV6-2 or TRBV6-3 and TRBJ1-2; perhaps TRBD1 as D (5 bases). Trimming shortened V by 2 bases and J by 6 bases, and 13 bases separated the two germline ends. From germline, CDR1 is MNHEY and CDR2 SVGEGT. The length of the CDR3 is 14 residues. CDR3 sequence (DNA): TGTGCCAGCAGTTACAGGACACGGATCCATGGCTACACCTTC. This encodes CASSYRTRIHGYTF.

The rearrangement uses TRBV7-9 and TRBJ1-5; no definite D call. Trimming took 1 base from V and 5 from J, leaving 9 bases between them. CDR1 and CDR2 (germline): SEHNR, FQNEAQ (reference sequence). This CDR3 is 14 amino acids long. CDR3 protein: CASSLDGAHQPQHF. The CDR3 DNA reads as TGTGCCAGCAGCTTAGATGGCGCTCATCAGCCCCAGCATTTT.

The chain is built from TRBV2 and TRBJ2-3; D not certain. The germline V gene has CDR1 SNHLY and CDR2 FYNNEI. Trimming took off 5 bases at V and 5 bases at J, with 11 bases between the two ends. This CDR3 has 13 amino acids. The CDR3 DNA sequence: TGTGCCAGCAGTTCTGATGGTGGAGATACGCAGTATTTT. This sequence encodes CASSSDGGDTQYF.

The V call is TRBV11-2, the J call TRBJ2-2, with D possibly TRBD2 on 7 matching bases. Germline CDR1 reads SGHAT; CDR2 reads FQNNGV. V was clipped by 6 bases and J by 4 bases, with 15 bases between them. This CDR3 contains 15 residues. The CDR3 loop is CASRTVRGATGELFF. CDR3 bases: TGTGCCAGCAGAACTGTTCGGGGGGCCACCGGGGAGCTGTTTTTT.

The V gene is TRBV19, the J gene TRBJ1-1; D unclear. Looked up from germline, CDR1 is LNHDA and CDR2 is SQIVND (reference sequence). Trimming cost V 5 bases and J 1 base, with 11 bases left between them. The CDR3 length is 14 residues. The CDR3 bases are TGTGCCAGTAGTGCACCCCGGCGGAACACTGAAGCTTTCTTT. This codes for CASSAPRRNTEAFF. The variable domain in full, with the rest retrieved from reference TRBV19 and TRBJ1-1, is DGGITQSPKYLFRKEGQNVTLSCEQNLNHDAMYWYRQDPGQGLRLIYYSQIVNDFQKGDIAEGYSVSREKKESFPLTVTSAQKNPTAFYLCASSAPRRNTEAFFGQGTRLTVV.

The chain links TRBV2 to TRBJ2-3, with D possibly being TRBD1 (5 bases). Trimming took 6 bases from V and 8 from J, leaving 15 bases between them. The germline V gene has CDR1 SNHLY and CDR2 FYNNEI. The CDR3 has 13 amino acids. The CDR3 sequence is CASRDNLKVTQYF. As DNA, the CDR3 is TGTGCCAGCAGGGACAACCTCAAAGTTACGCAGTATTTT.

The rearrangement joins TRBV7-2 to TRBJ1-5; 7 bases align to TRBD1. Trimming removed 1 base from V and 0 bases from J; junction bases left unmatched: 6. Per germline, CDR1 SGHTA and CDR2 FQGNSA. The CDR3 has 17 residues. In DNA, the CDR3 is TGTGCCAGCAGCTTAGTAGCGGGACAGTATAGCAATCAGCCCCAGCATTTT. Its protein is CASSLVAGQYSNQPQHF. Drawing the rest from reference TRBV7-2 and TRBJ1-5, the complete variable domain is GAGVSQSPSNKVTEKGKDVELRCDPISGHTALYWYRQSLGQGLEFLIYFQGNSAPDKSGLPSDRFSAERTGGSVSTLTIQRTQQEDSAVYLCASSLVAGQYSNQPQHFGDGTRLSIL.

CDR3 sequence reads: CASSPWGQGFRHTQYF. DNA of the CDR3: TGTGCCAGCAGCCCCTGGGGACAGGGGTTTAGACATACGCAGTATTTT. V is TRBV11-1 and J is TRBJ2-3, with TRBD1 matching over 10 bases. The V gene end was trimmed by 5 bases and the J gene end by 7 bases; junction bases not matched to a gene: 12. Germline CDR1 and CDR2: SGHAT and FQDESV (reference sequence). CDR3 length: 16 residues.

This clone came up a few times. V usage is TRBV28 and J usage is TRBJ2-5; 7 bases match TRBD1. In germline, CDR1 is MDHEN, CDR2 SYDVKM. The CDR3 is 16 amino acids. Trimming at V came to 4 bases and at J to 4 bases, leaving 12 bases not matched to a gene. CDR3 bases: TGTGCCAGCAGTTCGCAGGGGGTCCCTTTCGGAGAGACCCAGTACTTC. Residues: CASSSQGVPFGETQYF.

The CDR3: CASSAHPTSGANLDGTDTQYF. In DNA, the CDR3 is TGTGCCAGCAGCGCCCACCCGACTAGCGGGGCGAATCTAGATGGCACAGATACGCAGTATTTT. The chain employs TRBV9 and TRBJ2-3, with 11 bases identical to TRBD2. Germline CDR1 is SGDLS and CDR2 is YYNGEE. The CDR3 sequence is 21 residues long. The V gene end was trimmed by 3 bases and the J gene end by 1 base; junction bases not matched to a gene: 19.

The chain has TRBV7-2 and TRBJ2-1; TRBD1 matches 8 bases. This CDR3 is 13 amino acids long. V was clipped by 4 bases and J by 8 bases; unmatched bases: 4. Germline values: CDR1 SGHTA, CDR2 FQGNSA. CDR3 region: CASSWTGFDEQFF. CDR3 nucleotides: TGTGCCAGCAGCTGGACAGGGTTTGATGAGCAGTTCTTC.

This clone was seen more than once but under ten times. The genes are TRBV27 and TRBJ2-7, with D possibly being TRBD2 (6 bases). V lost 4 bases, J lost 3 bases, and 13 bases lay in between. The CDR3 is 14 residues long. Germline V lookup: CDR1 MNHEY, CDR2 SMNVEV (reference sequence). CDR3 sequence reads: CASSSNGGGYEQYF. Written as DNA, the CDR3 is TGTGCCAGCAGTTCAAACGGGGGTGGCTACGAGCAGTACTTC.

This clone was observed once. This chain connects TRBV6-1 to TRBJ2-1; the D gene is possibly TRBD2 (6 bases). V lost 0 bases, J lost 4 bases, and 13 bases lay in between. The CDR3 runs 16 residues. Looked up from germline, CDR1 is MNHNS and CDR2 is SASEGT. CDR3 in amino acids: CASSEAPGLLYNEQFF. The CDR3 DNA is TGTGCCAGCAGTGAAGCTCCGGGACTCTTATACAATGAGCAGTTCTTC.

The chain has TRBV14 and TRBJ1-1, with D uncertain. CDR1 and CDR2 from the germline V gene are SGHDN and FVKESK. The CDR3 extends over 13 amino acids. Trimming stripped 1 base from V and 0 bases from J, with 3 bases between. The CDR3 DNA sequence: TGTGCCAGCAGCCAAGGCGTGAACACTGAAGCTTTCTTT. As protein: CASSQGVNTEAFF.

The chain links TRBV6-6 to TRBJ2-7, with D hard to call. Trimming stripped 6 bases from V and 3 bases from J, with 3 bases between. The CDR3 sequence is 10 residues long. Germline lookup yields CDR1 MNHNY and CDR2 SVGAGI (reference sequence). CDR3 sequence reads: CASSDYEQYF. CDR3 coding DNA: TGTGCCAGCAGCGACTACGAGCAGTACTTC.

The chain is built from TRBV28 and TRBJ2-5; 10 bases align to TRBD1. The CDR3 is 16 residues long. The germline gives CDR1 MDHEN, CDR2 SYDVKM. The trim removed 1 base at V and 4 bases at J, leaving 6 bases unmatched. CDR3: CASSLSDRGGGETQYF. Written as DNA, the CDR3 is TGTGCCAGCAGTTTATCGGACAGGGGGGGAGGAGAGACCCAGTACTTC.

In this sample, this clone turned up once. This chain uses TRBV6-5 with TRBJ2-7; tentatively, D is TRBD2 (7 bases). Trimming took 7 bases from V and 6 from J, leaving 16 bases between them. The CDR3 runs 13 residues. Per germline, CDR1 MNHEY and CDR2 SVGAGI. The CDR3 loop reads CASIGGHWTEQYF. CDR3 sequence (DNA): TGTGCCAGCATCGGGGGGCATTGGACCGAGCAGTACTTC.